The clone carrying this T cell receptor (beta chain) has just a few counts. Its antigen remains unidentified. The sample belongs to a study of T cell responses to AZD1222 COVID-19 vaccine. Trimming at V came to 1 base and at J to 1 base, leaving 7 bases not matched to a gene. Germline CDR1 SGHTA, CDR2 FQGNSA. CDR3 length equals 18 residues. Study-level points and caveats: At study baseline, merely six AZD1222 recipients were seropositive. No repertoire was sampled before or during the peak T cell response, only after it. Epitopes outside B.1.351 and B.1.1.7 mutated regions reportedly drew nearly half of spike TCRs. The CD4 TCRs associated with vaccination extended across spike and predominated at 160-218 and 743-854.

Libraries were prepared by immunoSEQ multiplex PCR; TCRdb keeps only in-frame clonotypes and omits some of them. The sample lists about 160,000 clones, 90% to 95% seen once, with around 4.4% in the top ten. The chain couples TRBV7-2 to TRBJ2-1; TRBD2 matches 10 bases. The starting material was peripheral blood, obtained on day 0 of MenACWY control vaccination. This TCR was recovered from an adult in good health. CDR3 in DNA: TGTGCCAGCAGCTTAGGAGCGGGAGGGGCGGGATCCTACAATGAGCAGTTCTTC. Translation gives CASSLGAGGAGSYNEQFF.